The sequence of this TCR beta chain was determined in a study of shared clonotypes between healthy human individuals. Study-level background: CD8 memory received one plate per donor, CD8 naive two, CD4 memory three and CD4 naive three. The study's findings and limits: A small donor pool kept down the genetic and exposure-history diversity that was represented.

Comments on this clone: The antigen is undetermined.

Naivety among CD8 cells was defined by CD45RO negativity and positive CCR7 selection, thereby excluding terminally differentiated effector memory CD45RA+ cells. Splitting of each subset's genomic DNA was done evenly across several immunoSEQ plates. Libraries were prepared by immunoSEQ multiplex PCR; TCRdb keeps only in-frame clonotypes and omits some of them. The data show about 2.1 million clones, with 93% seen just once and approximately 1.7% held by the top ten. With V trimmed by 7 bases and J by 7 bases, 10 bases remained unmatched. Germline CDR1 and CDR2: SGDLS and YYNGEE. The CDR3 loop spans 14 amino acids.

The clonotype was recovered from a man between 18 and 35 years old in good health. Some clones in this sample may be carry-over from other donors' samples. The specimen sequenced was naive CD8+ T cells from PBMCs. The chain is built from TRBV9 and TRBJ2-2; 7 nucleotides line up with TRBD2. The CDR3 bases are TGTGCCAGCTCCGAGGGCGGGGGAATCGGGGAGCTGTTTTTT. It specifies CASSEGGGIGELFF.